These 25 T cell receptor beta chains came from one sample sequenced in a study of cytomegalovirus exposure and HLA in healthy donors. PCR involved 60 Vbeta and 13 Jbeta primers. Assay: immunoSEQ multiplex PCR; the TCRdb copy retains only in-frame clones and omits some. The table for this sample gives around 80,000 clones. The sequencing input was PBMCs. These receptors were taken from a boy aged 5-17 years in good health and CMV-seronegative.

The chain combines TRBV7-2 with TRBJ1-1, with a possible D match to TRBD1 (5 bases). CDR1 and CDR2 from the germline V gene are SGHTA and FQGNSA. This CDR3 comprises 16 residues. Between the trimmed V and J ends, which lost 4 bases and 0 bases, there was a span of 15 bases. CDR3 nucleotide sequence: TGTGCCAGCAGCTGGGGGGTGGTCACAGTGAACACTGAAGCTTTCTTT. Translated, it gives CASSWGVVTVNTEAFF.

CDR3 region: CASSETADGYTF. CDR3 nucleotides: TGTGCCAGCAGTGAAACAGCTGATGGCTACACCTTC. The V call is TRBV2, the J call TRBJ1-2; D call uncertain. The CDR3 loop spans 12 amino acids. Germline CDR1 SNHLY, CDR2 FYNNEI. Trimming left V 2 bases short and J 6 bases short, with 7 bases between.

The chain is built from TRBV2 and TRBJ1-2, with D possibly matching TRBD1 (5 bases). The CDR3 is 14 amino acids. V lost 6 bases to trimming and J lost 1 base, with 12 bases between them. Germline V gene data show CDR1 as SNHLY and CDR2 as FYNNEI. CDR3 in DNA: TGTGCCAGCAGCAGGGCATATCTTAACTATGGCTACACCTTC. Translated, it gives CASSRAYLNYGYTF.

Note on this clone: A junction boundary mismatches the germline segment, possibly from a read error. The chain links TRBV6-5 to TRBJ2-7; no clear D. Germline-derived CDR1 and CDR2 are MNHEY and SVGAGI. There are 13 residues in the CDR3. CDR3 nucleotides: TGTGCCAGCAGTTACGGGCGATCCTACGAGCAGTGCTTC. It codes for CASSYGRSYEQCF.

The CDR3: CAISVTSGRADEQFF. The CDR3 DNA reads as TGTGCCATCAGTGTTACTAGCGGGAGGGCCGATGAGCAGTTCTTC. The V call is TRBV10-3, the J call TRBJ2-1, with 13 bases identical to TRBD2. With V trimmed by 4 bases and J by 8 bases, 5 bases remained unmatched. This CDR3 has 15 residues. Germline V gene sequence: CDR1 ENHRY, CDR2 SYGVKD.

The chain carries TRBV30 and TRBJ1-2; TRBD1 agrees at 8 bases. There are 13 residues in the CDR3. V shed 3 bases and J 5 bases; nucleotides not matched to a gene: 5. The germline gives CDR1 GTSNPN, CDR2 SVGIG (reference sequence). The CDR3 loop is CAWSRQGIYGYTF. The CDR3 nucleotides read TGTGCCTGGAGCCGACAGGGGATTTATGGCTACACCTTC.

The V and J genes are TRBV4-1 and TRBJ2-7, with TRBD2 matching 8 bases. Looked up from germline, CDR1 is MGHRA and CDR2 is YSYEKL. The CDR3 has 15 residues. Germline trimming cut 3 bases from V and 3 bases from J; bases unmatched to any gene: 7. CDR3 loop: CASSQGPGLDYEQYF. As DNA, the CDR3 is TGCGCCAGCAGCCAGGGACCGGGACTAGACTACGAGCAGTACTTC.

The rearrangement joins TRBV7-9 to TRBJ2-7, with TRBD1 identical over 9 bases. The J segment lost 2 bases and the V segment lost 3 bases, leaving 8 bases of the junction unmatched. Germline-derived CDR1 and CDR2 are SEHNR and FQNEAQ (reference sequence). This CDR3 region has 16 residues. The CDR3 region is CASSFLDRGSAYEQYF. The CDR3 bases are TGTGCCAGCAGCTTCCTCGACAGGGGGAGCGCCTACGAGCAGTACTTC.

The V and J genes are TRBV29-1 and TRBJ2-2, with a weak D call TRBD2 (5 bases). CDR3 length: 12 amino acids. The germline V gene encodes CDR1 SQVTM and CDR2 ANQGSEA. V was trimmed by 5 bases and J by 5 bases, leaving 9 bases between them. CDR3 in DNA: TGCAGCGTTTCAGAGGGTACCGGGGAGCTGTTTTTT. This gives the protein CSVSEGTGELFF.

The chain links TRBV19 to TRBJ2-1, with a weak D call TRBD2 (5 bases). Trimming stripped 1 base from V and 2 bases from J, with 9 bases between. Germline values: CDR1 LNHDA, CDR2 SQIVND (reference sequence). The CDR3 contains 15 residues. The CDR3 DNA reads as TGTGCCAGTAGTATAGGGTGGGGAGCCTACAATGAGCAGTTCTTC. As protein: CASSIGWGAYNEQFF.

The V gene is TRBV12-2, the J gene TRBJ2-7; TRBD1, the table's D call, was not compared with the DNA. TRBV12-2 is given as a pseudogene. CDR3 size: 11 residues. The CDR3 DNA is TGTGAATCCCGGCAGGCCTACGAGCAGTACTTC. Amino acid sequence: CESRQAYEQYF.

Regarding this clone: Within the sample, other DNA sequences also encode this same CDR3. The rearrangement uses TRBV7-9 and TRBJ1-1; D gene ambiguous. This CDR3 contains 13 residues. Deletions cut 2 bases from V and 1 base from J, with 5 bases between. In germline, CDR1 is SEHNR, CDR2 FQNEAQ (reference sequence). The CDR3 coding sequence is TGTGCCAGCAGCTTACCAGGGAACACTGAAGCTTTCTTT. This sequence encodes CASSLPGNTEAFF.

Worth noting for this clone: Mismatch with germline at one junction end may stem from a read error. The identical CDR3 is also encoded by other nucleotide sequences in the sample. The chain is built from TRBV6-1 and TRBJ1-6, with TRBD1 as a possible D gene (6 bases). CDR1 and CDR2 (germline): MNHNS, SASEGT. The CDR3 is made up of 15 amino acids. CDR3 nucleotides: TGTGCCAGCAGCCCTAACAGGGTGGAGAATTCACCCCTACACTTT. Translated, it gives CASSPNRVENSPLHF.

The chain uses TRBV2 and TRBJ1-1; D remains ambiguous. The CDR3 contains 13 residues. The germline V gene encodes CDR1 SNHLY and CDR2 FYNNEI. Trimming took 5 bases from V and 2 from J, leaving 9 bases between them. This CDR3 is CASSPQLNTEAFF. The CDR3 nucleotides are TGTGCCAGCAGTCCACAGCTTAACACTGAAGCTTTCTTT.

The chain carries TRBV15 and TRBJ1-2; D gene ambiguous. The CDR3 totals 14 residues. Germline V gene data show CDR1 as LNHNV and CDR2 as YYDKDF (reference sequence). V gave up 0 bases and J gave up 7 bases, with 12 bases separating them. The CDR3 here is CATSRDEGVGGYTF. The CDR3 DNA is TGTGCCACCAGCAGAGATGAGGGTGTCGGTGGCTACACCTTC.

The chain employs TRBV5-1 and TRBJ2-1, with 8 positions matching TRBD2. The CDR3 totals 15 residues. Germline V gene lookup returns CDR1 SGHRS and CDR2 YFSETQ. Unmatched junction bases numbered 6, after V lost 2 bases and J lost 5 bases. The CDR3 sequence: CASSLAGESHNEQFF. The CDR3 nucleotides read TGCGCCAGCAGCTTAGCGGGGGAAAGCCACAATGAGCAGTTCTTC.

The chain links TRBV19 to TRBJ1-5; 8 nucleotides agree with TRBD1. The germline V gene encodes CDR1 LNHDA and CDR2 SQIVND (reference sequence). The CDR3 sequence is 12 residues long. V lost 3 bases to trimming and J lost 11 bases; unmatched junction nucleotides: 3. The chain's CDR3 is CASSILQGAQHF. In DNA, the CDR3 is TGTGCCAGTAGTATTCTACAGGGGGCCCAGCATTTT.

The rearrangement joins TRBV5-1 to TRBJ2-3; D ambiguous. The CDR3 is made up of 13 amino acids. V shed 1 base and J shed 6 bases, with 9 bases lying between them. Germline V gene sequence: CDR1 SGHRS, CDR2 YFSETQ. Here the CDR3 DNA reads TGCGCCAGCAGCTTGAATCCCGAGGATACGCAGTATTTT. It specifies CASSLNPEDTQYF.

The rearrangement links TRBV11-1 to TRBJ2-7; 9 nucleotides match TRBD1. Germline V gene lookup returns CDR1 SGHAT and CDR2 FQDESV (reference sequence). This CDR3 region has 16 residues. Unmatched junction bases numbered 11, after V lost 6 bases and J lost 2 bases. CDR3 amino acids: CASSLEGTGIPYEQYF. CDR3 bases: TGTGCCAGCAGTCTAGAAGGGACAGGGATCCCCTACGAGCAGTACTTC.

The rearrangement joins TRBV6-9 to TRBJ2-1; 7 positions agree with TRBD1. This CDR3 has 15 amino acids. With V trimmed by 5 bases and J by 3 bases, 7 bases remained unmatched. Germline V gene sequence: CDR1 MNHGY, CDR2 SVAAGI. CDR3 nucleotide sequence: TGTGCCAGCAGTAAGAAAGACAGGGACTACAATGAGCAGTTCTTC. Its protein product is CASSKKDRDYNEQFF.

The V gene is TRBV5-6, the J gene TRBJ2-5; maybe TRBD1 (6 bases). Between the trimmed V and J ends, which lost 1 base and 5 bases, there was a span of 12 bases. The CDR3 is 14 residues long. CDR1 is SGHDT, CDR2 YYEEEE, per germline. CDR3 in DNA: TGTGCCAGCAGCTTGCCCAGGGGCCGGGAGACCCAGTACTTC. Protein: CASSLPRGRETQYF.

The V gene is TRBV9, the J gene TRBJ2-7, with 12 positions matching TRBD2. V was pared by 1 base and J by 4 bases, with 3 bases of the junction left unmatched. This CDR3 has 15 residues. Germline V gene sequence: CDR1 SGDLS, CDR2 YYNGEE. This CDR3 is CASSVRGTSGYEQYF. CDR3 coding DNA: TGTGCCAGCAGCGTAAGGGGGACTAGCGGGTACGAGCAGTACTTC.

The chain is built from TRBV28 and TRBJ1-5; D unclear. The germline V gene has CDR1 MDHEN and CDR2 SYDVKM. This CDR3 is built from 13 residues. Between the trimmed V and J ends, which lost 6 bases and 5 bases, there was a span of 11 bases. The DNA of the CDR3 is TGTGCCAGCAGACCGGGATCGTATCAGCCCCAGCATTTT. It specifies CASRPGSYQPQHF.

The V and J genes are TRBV5-1 and TRBJ1-5; D is unclear. The germline V gene has CDR1 SGHRS and CDR2 YFSETQ. The V end was cut by 0 bases, the J end by 3 bases, with 10 bases between. The CDR3 runs 15 residues. CDR3 region: CASSLAGDPNQPQHF. For the CDR3, the DNA is TGCGCCAGCAGCTTGGCCGGGGATCCCAATCAGCCCCAGCATTTT.

The chain employs TRBV5-4 and TRBJ1-1, with D unclear. Germline V gene data show CDR1 as SGHNT and CDR2 as YYREEE (reference sequence). V gave up 0 bases and J gave up 9 bases, with 18 bases separating them. The CDR3 totals 15 residues. CDR3 residues: CASSLVTGPSPKAFF. The CDR3 DNA follows: TGTGCCAGCAGCTTGGTTACGGGTCCAAGTCCCAAAGCTTTCTTT.